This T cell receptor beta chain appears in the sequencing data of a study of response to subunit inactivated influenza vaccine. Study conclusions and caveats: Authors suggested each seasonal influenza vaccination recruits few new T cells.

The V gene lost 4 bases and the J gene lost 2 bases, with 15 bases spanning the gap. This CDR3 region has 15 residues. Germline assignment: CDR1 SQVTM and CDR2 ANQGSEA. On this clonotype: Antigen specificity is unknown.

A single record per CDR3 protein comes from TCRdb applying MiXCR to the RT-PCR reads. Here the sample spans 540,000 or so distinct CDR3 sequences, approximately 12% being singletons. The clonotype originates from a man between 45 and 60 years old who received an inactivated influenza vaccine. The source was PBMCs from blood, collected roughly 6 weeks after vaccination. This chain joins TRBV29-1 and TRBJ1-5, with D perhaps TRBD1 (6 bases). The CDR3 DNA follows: TGCAGCGTTGCTTTGGACAGTTTAGGCAATCAGCCCCAGCATTTT. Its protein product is CSVALDSLGNQPQHF.